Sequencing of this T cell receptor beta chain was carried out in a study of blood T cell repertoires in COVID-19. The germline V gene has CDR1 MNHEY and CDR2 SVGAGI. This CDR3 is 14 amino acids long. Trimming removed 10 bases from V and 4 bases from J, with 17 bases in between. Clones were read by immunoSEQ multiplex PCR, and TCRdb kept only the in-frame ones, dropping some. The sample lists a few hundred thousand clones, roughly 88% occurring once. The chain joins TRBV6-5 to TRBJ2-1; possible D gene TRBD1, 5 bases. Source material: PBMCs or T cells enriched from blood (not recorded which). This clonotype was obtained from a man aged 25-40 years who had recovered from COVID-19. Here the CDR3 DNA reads TGTGCCACTTACCCCAGGGATGGGTACAATGAGCAGTTCTTC. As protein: CATYPRDGYNEQFF.